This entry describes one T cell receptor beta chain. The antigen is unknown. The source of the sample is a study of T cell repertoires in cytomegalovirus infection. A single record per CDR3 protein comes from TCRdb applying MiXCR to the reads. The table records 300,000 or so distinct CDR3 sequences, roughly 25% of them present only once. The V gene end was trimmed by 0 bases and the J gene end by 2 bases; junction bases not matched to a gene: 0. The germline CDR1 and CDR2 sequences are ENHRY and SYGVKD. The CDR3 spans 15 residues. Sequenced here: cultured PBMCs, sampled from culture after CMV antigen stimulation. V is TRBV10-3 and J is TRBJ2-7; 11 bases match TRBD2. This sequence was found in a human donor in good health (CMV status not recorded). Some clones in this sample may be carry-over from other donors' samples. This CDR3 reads CAISESGLAAYEQYF. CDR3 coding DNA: TGTGCCATCAGTGAGTCGGGACTAGCGGCCTACGAGCAGTACTTC.